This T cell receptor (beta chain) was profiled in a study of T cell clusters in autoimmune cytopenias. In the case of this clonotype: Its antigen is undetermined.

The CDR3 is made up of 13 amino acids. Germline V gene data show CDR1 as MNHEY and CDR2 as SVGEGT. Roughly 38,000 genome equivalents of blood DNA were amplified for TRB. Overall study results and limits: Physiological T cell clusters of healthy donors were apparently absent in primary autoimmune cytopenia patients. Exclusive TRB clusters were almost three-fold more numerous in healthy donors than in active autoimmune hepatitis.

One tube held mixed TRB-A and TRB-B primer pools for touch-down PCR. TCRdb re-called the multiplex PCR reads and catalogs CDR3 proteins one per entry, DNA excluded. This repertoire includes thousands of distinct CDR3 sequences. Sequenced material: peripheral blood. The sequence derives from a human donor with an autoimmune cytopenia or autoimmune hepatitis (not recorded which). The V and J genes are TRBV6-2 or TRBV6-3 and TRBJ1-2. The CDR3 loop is CASSRAVNYGYTF.